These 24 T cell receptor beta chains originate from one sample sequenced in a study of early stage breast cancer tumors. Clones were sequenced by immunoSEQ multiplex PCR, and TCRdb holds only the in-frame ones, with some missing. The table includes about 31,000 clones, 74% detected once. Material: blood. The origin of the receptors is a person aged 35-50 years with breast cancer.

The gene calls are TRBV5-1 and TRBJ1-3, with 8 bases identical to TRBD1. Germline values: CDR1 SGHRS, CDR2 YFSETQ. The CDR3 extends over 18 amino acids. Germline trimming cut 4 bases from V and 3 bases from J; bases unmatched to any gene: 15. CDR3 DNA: TGCGCCAGCAGCCGACTATTACCGGACAGGGAAGGTGGAAACACCATATATTTT. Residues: CASSRLLPDREGGNTIYF.

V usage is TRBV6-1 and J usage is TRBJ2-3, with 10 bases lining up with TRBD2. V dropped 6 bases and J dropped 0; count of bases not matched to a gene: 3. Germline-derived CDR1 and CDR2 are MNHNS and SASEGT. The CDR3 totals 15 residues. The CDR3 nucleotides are TGTGCCAGCAGAGCTAGCGGGAGTAGCACAGATACGCAGTATTTT. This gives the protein CASRASGSSTDTQYF.

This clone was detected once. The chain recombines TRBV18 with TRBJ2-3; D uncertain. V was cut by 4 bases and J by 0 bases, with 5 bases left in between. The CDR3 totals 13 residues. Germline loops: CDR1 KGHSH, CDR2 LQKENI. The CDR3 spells CASSQYSTDTQYF. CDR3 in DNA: TGTGCCAGCTCACAATACAGCACAGATACGCAGTATTTT.

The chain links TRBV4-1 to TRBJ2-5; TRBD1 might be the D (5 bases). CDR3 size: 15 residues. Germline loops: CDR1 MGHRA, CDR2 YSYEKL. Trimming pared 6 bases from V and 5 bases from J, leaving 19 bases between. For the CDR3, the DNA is TGCGCCAGCAGTCGACAGCCCGGGCCCCGGGAGACCCAGTACTTC. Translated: CASSRQPGPRETQYF.

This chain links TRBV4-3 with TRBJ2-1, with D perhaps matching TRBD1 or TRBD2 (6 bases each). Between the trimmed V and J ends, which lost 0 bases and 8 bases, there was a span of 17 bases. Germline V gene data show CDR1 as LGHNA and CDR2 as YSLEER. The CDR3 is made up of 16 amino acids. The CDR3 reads CASSQDFRRGGYEQFF. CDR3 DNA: TGCGCCAGCAGCCAAGATTTCCGGCGAGGGGGGTATGAGCAGTTCTTC.

The CDR3 loop reads CASSLGLAELTGELFF. CDR3 nucleotides: TGCGCCAGCAGCTTGGGACTAGCGGAACTCACCGGGGAGCTGTTTTTT. The genes are TRBV5-1 and TRBJ2-2, with 9 bases fitting TRBD2. The V gene end was trimmed by 0 bases and the J gene end by 4 bases; junction bases not matched to a gene: 4. There are 16 residues in the CDR3. The germline gives CDR1 SGHRS, CDR2 YFSETQ.

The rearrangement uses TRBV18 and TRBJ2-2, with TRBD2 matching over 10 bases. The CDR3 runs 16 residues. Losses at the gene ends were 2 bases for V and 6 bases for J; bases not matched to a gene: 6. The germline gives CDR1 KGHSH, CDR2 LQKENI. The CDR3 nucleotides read TGTGCCAGCTCACCAACCACTAGCGGGATGCCCGGGGAGCTGTTTTTT. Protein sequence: CASSPTTSGMPGELFF.

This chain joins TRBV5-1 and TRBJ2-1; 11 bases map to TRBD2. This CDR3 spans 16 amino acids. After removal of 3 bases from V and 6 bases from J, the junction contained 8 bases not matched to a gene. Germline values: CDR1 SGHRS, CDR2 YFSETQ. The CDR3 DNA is TGCGCCAGCAGCTGGACTAGCGGGCTCTCCCCCAATGAGCAGTTCTTC. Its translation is CASSWTSGLSPNEQFF.

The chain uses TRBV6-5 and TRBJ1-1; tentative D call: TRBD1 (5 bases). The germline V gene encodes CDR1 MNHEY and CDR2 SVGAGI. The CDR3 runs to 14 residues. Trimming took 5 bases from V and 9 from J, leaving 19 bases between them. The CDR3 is CASSVSGQTGKAFF. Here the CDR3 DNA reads TGTGCCAGCAGTGTATCTGGACAAACTGGGAAAGCTTTCTTT.

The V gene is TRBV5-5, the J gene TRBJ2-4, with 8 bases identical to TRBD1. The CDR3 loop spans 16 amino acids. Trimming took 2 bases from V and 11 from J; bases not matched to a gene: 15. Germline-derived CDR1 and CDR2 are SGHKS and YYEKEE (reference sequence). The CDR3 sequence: CASSLTAGGAGSVQYF. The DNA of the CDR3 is TGTGCCAGCAGCTTAACGGCAGGGGGCGCTGGGTCCGTTCAGTACTTC. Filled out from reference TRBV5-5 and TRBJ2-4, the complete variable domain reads DAGVTQSPTHLIKTRGQQVTLRCSPISGHKSVSWYQQVLGQGPQFIFQYYEKEERGRGNFPDRFSARQFPNYSSELNVNALLLGDSALYLCASSLTAGGAGSVQYFGAGTRLSVL.

The CDR3 sequence is CASSPRPSKETQYF. Here the CDR3 DNA reads TGTGCCAGCAGCCCCCGCCCGTCGAAAGAGACCCAGTACTTC. The gene calls are TRBV5-5 and TRBJ2-5, with D unclear. V was cut by 4 bases and J by 3 bases, with 13 bases left in between. Per the germline V gene, CDR1 is SGHKS and CDR2 is YYEKEE (reference sequence). The CDR3 spans 14 residues. The variable domain in full, with the rest retrieved from reference TRBV5-5 and TRBJ2-5, is DAGVTQSPTHLIKTRGQQVTLRCSPISGHKSVSWYQQVLGQGPQFIFQYYEKEERGRGNFPDRFSARQFPNYSSELNVNALLLGDSALYLCASSPRPSKETQYFGPGTRLLVL.

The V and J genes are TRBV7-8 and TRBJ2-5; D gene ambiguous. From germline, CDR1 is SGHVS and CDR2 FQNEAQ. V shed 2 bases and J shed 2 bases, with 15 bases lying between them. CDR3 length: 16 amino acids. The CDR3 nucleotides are TGTGCCAGCAGCTTAAAGGCAGGCACCACACAAGAGACCCAGTACTTC. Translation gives CASSLKAGTTQETQYF.

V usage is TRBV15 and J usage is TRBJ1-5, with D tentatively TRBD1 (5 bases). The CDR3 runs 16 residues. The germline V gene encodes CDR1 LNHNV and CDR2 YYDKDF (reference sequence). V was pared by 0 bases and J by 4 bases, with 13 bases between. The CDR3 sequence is CATSRDIGGNNQPQHF. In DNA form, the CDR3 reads TGTGCCACCAGCAGAGATATCGGGGGAAATAATCAGCCCCAGCATTTT. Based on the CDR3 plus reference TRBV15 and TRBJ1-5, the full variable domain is DAMVIQNPRYQVTQFGKPVTLSCSQTLNHNVMYWYQQKSSQAPKLLFHYYDKDFNNEADTPDNFQSRRPNTSFCFLDIRSPGLGDTAMYLCATSRDIGGNNQPQHFGDGTRLSIL.

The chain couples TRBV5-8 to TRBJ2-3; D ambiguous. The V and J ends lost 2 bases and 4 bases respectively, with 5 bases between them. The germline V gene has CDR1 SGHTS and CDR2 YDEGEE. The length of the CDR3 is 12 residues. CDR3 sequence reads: CASSFYADTQYF. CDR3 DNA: TGTGCCAGCAGCTTTTACGCAGATACGCAGTATTTT.

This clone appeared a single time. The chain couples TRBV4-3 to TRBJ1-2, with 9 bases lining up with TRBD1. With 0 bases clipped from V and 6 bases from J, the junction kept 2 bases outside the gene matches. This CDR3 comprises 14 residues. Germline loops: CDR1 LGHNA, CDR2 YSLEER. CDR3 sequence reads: CASSQDTGGDGYTF. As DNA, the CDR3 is TGCGCCAGCAGCCAAGATACAGGGGGCGATGGCTACACCTTC.

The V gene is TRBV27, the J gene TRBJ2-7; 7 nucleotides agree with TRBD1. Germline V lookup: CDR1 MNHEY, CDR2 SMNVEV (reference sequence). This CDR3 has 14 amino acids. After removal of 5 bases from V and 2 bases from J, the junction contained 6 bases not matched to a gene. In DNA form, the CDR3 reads TGTGCCAGCAGTACCGGGACAGCACCCTACGAGCAGTACTTC. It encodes CASSTGTAPYEQYF.

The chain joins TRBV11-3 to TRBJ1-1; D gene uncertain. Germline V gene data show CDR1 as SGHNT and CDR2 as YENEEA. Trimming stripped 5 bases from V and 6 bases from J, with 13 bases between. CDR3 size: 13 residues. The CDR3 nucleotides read TGTGCCAGCAGCCCAAGCCAGTGGGCTGAAGCTTTCTTT. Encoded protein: CASSPSQWAEAFF.

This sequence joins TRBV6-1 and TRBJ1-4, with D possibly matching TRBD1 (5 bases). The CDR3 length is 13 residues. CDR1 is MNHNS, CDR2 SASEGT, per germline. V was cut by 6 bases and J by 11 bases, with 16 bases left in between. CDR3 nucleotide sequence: TGTGCCAGCAGAGTCCTCGGGCCAGGGAAACTGTTTTTT. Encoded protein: CASRVLGPGKLFF.

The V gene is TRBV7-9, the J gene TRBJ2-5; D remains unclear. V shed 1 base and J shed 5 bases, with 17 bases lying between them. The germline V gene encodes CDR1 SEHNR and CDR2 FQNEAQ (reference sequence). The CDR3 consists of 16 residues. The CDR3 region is CASSLGGRLDWETQYF. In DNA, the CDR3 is TGTGCCAGCAGCTTAGGGGGTCGGCTAGATTGGGAGACCCAGTACTTC.

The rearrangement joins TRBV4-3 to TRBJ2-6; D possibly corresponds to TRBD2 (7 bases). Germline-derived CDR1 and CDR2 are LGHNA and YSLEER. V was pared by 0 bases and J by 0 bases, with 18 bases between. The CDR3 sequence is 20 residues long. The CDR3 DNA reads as TGCGCCAGCAGCCAAGAGAAGGTAGGGGGGAGGGCCTCTGGGGCCAACGTCCTGACTTTC. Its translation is CASSQEKVGGRASGANVLTF.

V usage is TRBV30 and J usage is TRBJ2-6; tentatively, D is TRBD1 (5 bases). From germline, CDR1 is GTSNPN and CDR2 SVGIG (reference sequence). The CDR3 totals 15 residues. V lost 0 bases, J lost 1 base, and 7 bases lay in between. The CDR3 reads CAWSVQASGANVLTF. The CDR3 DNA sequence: TGTGCCTGGAGTGTACAGGCGTCTGGGGCCAACGTCCTGACTTTC.

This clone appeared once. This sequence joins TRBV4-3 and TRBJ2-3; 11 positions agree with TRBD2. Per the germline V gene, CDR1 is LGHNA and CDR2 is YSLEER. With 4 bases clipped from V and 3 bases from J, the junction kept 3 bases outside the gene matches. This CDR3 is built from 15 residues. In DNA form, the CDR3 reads TGCGCCAGCAGCCCTACTAGCGGGAGTACAGATACGCAGTATTTT. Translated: CASSPTSGSTDTQYF.

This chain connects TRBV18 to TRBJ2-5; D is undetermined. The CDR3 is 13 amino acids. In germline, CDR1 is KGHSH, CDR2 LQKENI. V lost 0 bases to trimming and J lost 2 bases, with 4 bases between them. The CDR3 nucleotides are TGTGCCAGCTCACCACCGGGGCAAGAGACCCAGTACTTC. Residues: CASSPPGQETQYF.

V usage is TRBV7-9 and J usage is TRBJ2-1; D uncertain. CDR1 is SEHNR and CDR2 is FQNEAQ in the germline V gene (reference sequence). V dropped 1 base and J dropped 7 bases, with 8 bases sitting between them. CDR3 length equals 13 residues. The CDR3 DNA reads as TGTGCCAGCAGCTTAGTAGCTTCGAATGAGCAGTTCTTC. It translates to CASSLVASNEQFF. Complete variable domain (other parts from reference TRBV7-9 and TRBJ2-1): DTGVSQNPRHKITKRGQNVTFRCDPISEHNRLYWYRQTLGQGPEFLTYFQNEAQLEKSRLLSDRFSAERPKGSFSTLEIQRTEQGDSAMYLCASSLVASNEQFFGPGTRLTVL.